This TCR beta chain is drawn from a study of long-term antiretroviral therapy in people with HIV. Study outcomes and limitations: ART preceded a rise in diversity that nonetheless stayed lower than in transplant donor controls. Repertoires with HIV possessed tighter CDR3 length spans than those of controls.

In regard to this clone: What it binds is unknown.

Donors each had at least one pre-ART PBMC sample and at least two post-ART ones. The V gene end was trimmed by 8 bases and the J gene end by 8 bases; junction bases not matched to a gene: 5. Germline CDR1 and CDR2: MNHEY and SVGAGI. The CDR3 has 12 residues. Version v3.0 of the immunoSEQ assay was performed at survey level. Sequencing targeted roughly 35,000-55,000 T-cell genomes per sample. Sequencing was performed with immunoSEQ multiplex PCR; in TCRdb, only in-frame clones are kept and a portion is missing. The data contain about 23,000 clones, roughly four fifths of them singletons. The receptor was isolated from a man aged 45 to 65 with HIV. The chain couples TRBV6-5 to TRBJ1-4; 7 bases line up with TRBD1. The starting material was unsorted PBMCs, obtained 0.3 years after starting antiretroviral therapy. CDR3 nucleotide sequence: TGTGCCAGCTCGACAGGGCACGAAAAACTGTTTTTT. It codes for CASSTGHEKLFF.